This entry lists 31 T cell receptor beta chains sequenced from one sample in a study of T cell repertoires in cytomegalovirus infection. TCRdb redid the calling of the reads with MiXCR, one entry per CDR3 protein. This table has 250,000 to 300,000 distinct CDR3 sequences, over 15% appearing once. The sample consisted of CD8+ T cells from PBMCs. The receptor set was obtained from a human donor in good health (CMV status not recorded). Some clones in this sample may be carry-over from other donors' samples.

This chain links TRBV12-5 with TRBJ1-1; 8 bases map to TRBD1. The ends lost 4 bases at V and 8 bases at J; junction bases unmatched: 0. Germline lookup yields CDR1 LGHNT and CDR2 FRNRAP. CDR3 length equals 11 residues. CDR3 in DNA: TGTGCTAGTGGTTGGGACAGGGAAGCTTTCTTT. Protein sequence: CASGWDREAFF.

This clonotype was counted many times. The rearrangement uses TRBV6-1 and TRBJ2-1, with 8 bases matching TRBD2. The germline CDR1 and CDR2 sequences are MNHNS and SASEGT. J gave up 2 bases and V 8 bases, and 5 bases lay outside the gene matches. The CDR3 spans 14 residues. This CDR3 reads CASGGGGTYNEQFF. For the CDR3, the DNA is TGTGCCAGCGGGGGCGGGGGGACCTACAATGAGCAGTTCTTC.

This clonotype was counted many times. The rearrangement uses TRBV7-2 and TRBJ1-2; tentatively, D is TRBD1 (5 bases). Trimming removed 1 base from V and 0 bases from J, with 9 bases in between. The CDR3 length is 15 residues. Germline assignment: CDR1 SGHTA and CDR2 FQGNSA. The CDR3 reads CASSLVPGANYGYTF. The CDR3 bases are TGTGCCAGCAGCTTAGTTCCGGGGGCTAACTATGGCTACACCTTC. Drawing the rest from reference TRBV7-2 and TRBJ1-2, the complete variable domain is GAGVSQSPSNKVTEKGKDVELRCDPISGHTALYWYRQSLGQGLEFLIYFQGNSAPDKSGLPSDRFSAERTGGSVSTLTIQRTQQEDSAVYLCASSLVPGANYGYTFGSGTRLTVV.

This chain's CDR3 is CASSLDLAGETYEQYF. CDR3 DNA: TGTGCCAGCAGCTTAGATCTAGCGGGGGAGACCTACGAGCAGTACTTC. The chain recombines TRBV11-3 with TRBJ2-7, with 10 nucleotides matching TRBD2. The CDR3 is made up of 16 amino acids. Germline V gene lookup returns CDR1 SGHNT and CDR2 YENEEA. V was pared by 0 bases and J by 2 bases, with 4 bases of the junction left unmatched.

There are a few counts of this clonotype. The CDR3 is CASTETGTTEAFF. The CDR3 DNA reads as TGTGCCAGCACCGAGACAGGGACCACTGAAGCTTTCTTT. The V call is TRBV12-3 or TRBV12-4, the J call TRBJ1-1; 7 nucleotides align to TRBD1. V gave up 7 bases and J gave up 4 bases; unmatched junction bases: 6. The CDR3 totals 13 residues.

This sequence joins TRBV6-2 or TRBV6-3 and TRBJ2-7, with D perhaps being TRBD1 or TRBD2 (6 bases each). CDR1 is MNHEY, CDR2 SVGEGT, per germline. The CDR3 is 14 amino acids. Trimming removed 0 bases at V and 3 bases at J, with 9 bases between. The CDR3 is CASSYSEGHYEQYF. The CDR3 region has the DNA TGTGCCAGCAGTTACTCGGAGGGACACTACGAGCAGTACTTC.

This clonotype was recorded many times. The genes are TRBV9 and TRBJ2-5, with TRBD2 identical over 9 bases. V was pared by 6 bases and J by 1 base, with 7 bases of the junction left unmatched. CDR3 length equals 15 residues. Per germline, CDR1 SGDLS and CDR2 YYNGEE. The DNA of the CDR3 is TGTGCCAGCACATCTAGCGGGGCGATCCAAGAGACCCAGTACTTC. It translates to CASTSSGAIQETQYF.

This sequence joins TRBV6-6 and TRBJ1-3; D is unclear. Germline CDR1 is MNHNY and CDR2 is SVGAGI (reference sequence). The CDR3 runs to 17 residues. Trimming took 1 base from V and 4 from J, leaving 17 bases between them. The CDR3 loop is CASSYLEPTTPGNTIYF. In DNA form, the CDR3 reads TGTGCCAGCAGTTACTTGGAGCCAACGACACCCGGAAACACCATATATTTT.

The chain has TRBV28 and TRBJ2-1; perhaps TRBD2 as D (6 bases). The CDR3 contains 12 residues. Deletions cut 3 bases from V and 8 bases from J, with 8 bases between. Germline-derived CDR1 and CDR2 are MDHEN and SYDVKM. CDR3 in amino acids: CASSFGGDEQFF. The CDR3 DNA reads as TGTGCCAGCAGTTTCGGAGGGGATGAGCAGTTCTTC.

This clonotype was seen a handful of times. The V and J genes are TRBV11-2 and TRBJ1-3; D not resolved. V was cut by 4 bases and J by 4 bases, with 20 bases left in between. Looked up from germline, CDR1 is SGHAT and CDR2 is FQNNGV. The CDR3 is 17 residues long. Here the CDR3 reads CASSSSIRRVLGNTIYF. CDR3 DNA: TGTGCCAGCAGCTCTAGTATCCGGAGGGTCCTCGGAAACACCATATATTTT. The full variable domain, in which reference TRBV11-2 and TRBJ1-3 provide the parts outside the CDR3, is EAGVAQSPRYKIIEKRQSVAFWCNPISGHATLYWYQQILGQGPKLLIQFQNNGVVDDSQLPKDRFSAERLKGVDSTLKIQPAKLEDSAVYLCASSSSIRRVLGNTIYFGEGSWLTVV.

A few counts support this clonotype. The chain employs TRBV20-1 and TRBJ2-7; a possible D gene is TRBD2 (6 bases). Germline CDR1 and CDR2: DFQATT and SNEGSKA (reference sequence). The CDR3 sequence is 15 residues long. V was pared by 6 bases and J by 3 bases, with 21 bases between. The CDR3 coding sequence is TGCAGTGCCACCATCCATGGTCTGGGAGGCTACGAGCAGTACTTC. Encoded protein: CSATIHGLGGYEQYF.

The J gene is TRBJ2-3, the V gene TRBV6-5; possible D gene TRBD2, 5 bases. The CDR3 runs to 13 residues. V was shortened by 8 bases and J by 1 base, with 10 bases between the two germline ends. Germline assignment: CDR1 MNHEY and CDR2 SVGAGI. CDR3 residues: CASVEGGTDTQYF. The DNA for the CDR3 is TGTGCCAGCGTTGAGGGTGGCACAGATACGCAGTATTTT.

This clonotype was found a few times. The chain has TRBV20-1 and TRBJ1-6; 7 bases agree with TRBD1. Per the germline V gene, CDR1 is DFQATT and CDR2 is SNEGSKA (reference sequence). CDR3 length equals 17 residues. V trimming: 0 bases; J trimming: 7 bases; junction bases outside the gene matches: 12. This CDR3 is CSAREAEAGGVNSPLHF. In nucleotides, the CDR3 is TGCAGTGCTAGAGAGGCGGAGGCAGGGGGTGTAAATTCACCCCTCCACTTT.

In this sample, this clonotype turned up many times. The rearrangement links TRBV5-1 to TRBJ1-2, with no clear D. Germline V gene sequence: CDR1 SGHRS, CDR2 YFSETQ. This CDR3 is built from 14 residues. Trimming removed 0 bases from V and 2 bases from J, with 8 bases in between. The CDR3 nucleotides are TGCGCCAGCAGCTTGGACGGGGAGAACTATGGCTACACCTTC. Amino acids: CASSLDGENYGYTF.

The chain couples TRBV6-5 to TRBJ2-5, with D maybe TRBD1 (5 bases). Germline lookup yields CDR1 MNHEY and CDR2 SVGAGI. The CDR3 length is 14 residues. Deletions cut 0 bases from V and 5 bases from J, with 10 bases between. The CDR3 region is CASSYSGPGETQYF. Written as DNA, the CDR3 is TGTGCCAGCAGTTACTCCGGCCCAGGGGAGACCCAGTACTTC.

The chain recombines TRBV7-3 with TRBJ2-5; 11 bases are a match to TRBD2. CDR1 is SGHTA, CDR2 FQGTGA, per germline. J was trimmed by 5 bases and V by 2 bases; bases with no gene match: 7. This CDR3 has 16 residues. The CDR3 coding sequence is TGTGCCAGCAGCTTAGGCGATAGCGGGGGGGCTGAGACCCAGTACTTC. Translation: CASSLGDSGGAETQYF.

In this sample, this clonotype turned up a few times. The chain is built from TRBV4-1 and TRBJ2-1; 11 bases map to TRBD1. J lost 0 bases, V lost 3 bases, and 1 base had no gene match. Germline CDR1 and CDR2: MGHRA and YSYEKL. The CDR3 runs to 16 residues. CDR3 sequence (DNA): TGCGCCAGCAGCCATGGGACAGGGGGCTCCTACAATGAGCAGTTCTTC. Its protein product is CASSHGTGGSYNEQFF.

This chain links TRBV5-1 with TRBJ2-7, with D perhaps being TRBD1 or TRBD2 (5 bases each). CDR3 size: 18 residues. Germline V CDR1 and CDR2: SGHRS, YFSETQ. V dropped 0 bases and J dropped 0 bases, with 19 bases sitting between them. CDR3 in DNA: TGCGCCAGCAGCTTGGAGGCCATACCCGGGACGATCTCCTACGAGCAGTACTTC. Protein sequence: CASSLEAIPGTISYEQYF.

The sample holds a few counts of this clonotype. The chain joins TRBV20-1 to TRBJ1-2; 7 nucleotides agree with TRBD1. Trimming at V came to 0 bases and at J to 0 bases, leaving 4 bases not matched to a gene. The CDR3 sequence is 15 residues long. CDR1 and CDR2 (germline): DFQATT, SNEGSKA (reference sequence). CDR3 residues: CSARDRTGTNYGYTF. The CDR3 DNA is TGCAGTGCTAGAGATCGGACAGGAACTAACTATGGCTACACCTTC.

This clonotype was recorded at least ten times. The V and J genes are TRBV27 and TRBJ1-1; D call uncertain. The CDR3 runs 14 residues. The germline V gene has CDR1 MNHEY and CDR2 SMNVEV (reference sequence). V lost 6 bases and J 11 bases, leaving 22 bases between the germline ends. The CDR3 region is CASSTQGGLQTAFF. The CDR3 nucleotides read TGTGCCAGCAGCACACAAGGTGGCCTTCAAACGGCTTTCTTT.

V usage is TRBV20-1 and J usage is TRBJ2-7; possible D gene TRBD1, 6 bases. V was pared by 0 bases and J by 2 bases, with 17 bases between. This CDR3 is 16 amino acids long. CDR1 is DFQATT, CDR2 SNEGSKA, per germline (reference sequence). The CDR3, as DNA: TGCAGTGCTAGAGATGCACAGGGTCCTAACCCCTACGAGCAGTACTTC. Amino acids: CSARDAQGPNPYEQYF.

V usage is TRBV7-9 and J usage is TRBJ2-5; D is perhaps TRBD1 or TRBD2 (5 bases each). The CDR3 length is 16 residues. Per the germline V gene, CDR1 is SEHNR and CDR2 is FQNEAQ (reference sequence). The V and J ends lost 0 bases and 1 base respectively, with 12 bases between them. CDR3 residues: CASSLAGAESQETQYF. DNA for the CDR3: TGTGCCAGCAGCTTAGCCGGGGCGGAGTCCCAAGAGACCCAGTACTTC. Supplemented by reference TRBV7-9 and TRBJ2-5, the full variable domain reads DTGVSQNPRHKITKRGQNVTFRCDPISEHNRLYWYRQTLGQGPEFLTYFQNEAQLEKSRLLSDRFSAERPKGSFSTLEIQRTEQGDSAMYLCASSLAGAESQETQYFGPGTRLLVL.

On this clonotype itself: A much bigger clone sits one base away, suggesting this may be a read error. V and J are TRBV5-5 and TRBJ2-3; either TRBD1 or TRBD2 may fit D (5 bases each). CDR3 length equals 15 residues. Germline CDR1 SGHKS, CDR2 YYEKEE (reference sequence). The CDR3 DNA reads TGTGCCAGCAGCGGCCGGGACGGAGCTTTGGATACGGAGTATTTT. It encodes CASSGRDGALDTEYF. The entire variable domain, with the rest obtained from reference TRBV5-5 and TRBJ2-3, is as follows: DAGVTQSPTHLIKTRGQQVTLRCSPISGHKSVSWYQQVLGQGPQFIFQYYEKEERGRGNFPDRFSARQFPNYSSELNVNALLLGDSALYLCASSGRDGALDTEYFGPGTRLTVL.

There are many counts of this clonotype. The chain recombines TRBV7-2 with TRBJ2-5; D gene uncertain. Per the germline V gene, CDR1 is SGHTA and CDR2 is FQGNSA. This CDR3 has 16 amino acids. Trimming took off 1 base at V and 0 bases at J, with 12 bases between the two ends. The CDR3 sequence: CASSLGWLLYQETQYF. The CDR3 coding sequence is TGTGCCAGCAGCTTAGGGTGGCTCCTGTACCAAGAGACCCAGTACTTC.

This clonotype has just a few counts. The chain recombines TRBV27 with TRBJ2-1; D is undetermined. There are 13 residues in the CDR3. Trimming cost V 6 bases and J 4 bases, with 10 bases left between them. Per the germline V gene, CDR1 is MNHEY and CDR2 is SMNVEV (reference sequence). CDR3 residues: CASSFTIYNEQFF. For the CDR3, the DNA is TGTGCCAGCAGCTTTACTATTTACAATGAGCAGTTCTTC.

This clonotype was seen at least ten times. DNA of the CDR3: TGTGCCAGCAGTCGACTAAGCGGGGGAACCTACAATGAGCAGTTCTTC. The encoded protein is CASSRLSGGTYNEQFF. The chain recombines TRBV6-1 with TRBJ2-1; 8 bases match TRBD2. The V gene end was trimmed by 5 bases and the J gene end by 2 bases; junction bases not matched to a gene: 8. CDR3 length: 16 residues. Germline lookup yields CDR1 MNHNS and CDR2 SASEGT.

The table lists this clonotype with a few counts. The chain recombines TRBV12-3 or TRBV12-4 with TRBJ2-3; D is possibly TRBD2 (7 bases). V dropped 7 bases and J dropped 5 bases, with 22 bases sitting between them. The CDR3 sequence is 16 residues long. The CDR3 sequence is CASMGGGGGSEDTQYF. CDR3 bases: TGTGCCAGCATGGGGGGCGGCGGGGGCTCAGAAGATACGCAGTATTTT.

The chain couples TRBV28 to TRBJ2-7; 8 bases line up with TRBD1. V gave up 2 bases and J gave up 0 bases; unmatched junction bases: 3. The CDR3 loop spans 15 amino acids. CDR1 MDHEN and CDR2 SYDVKM come from the germline V gene. The CDR3 sequence is CASSLAGQASYEQYF. DNA for the CDR3: TGTGCCAGCAGTTTAGCGGGACAGGCCTCCTACGAGCAGTACTTC.

This clonotype was seen only a few times. The chain links TRBV10-3 to TRBJ2-2, with D possibly TRBD2 on 6 matching bases. The V gene's germline CDR1 is ENHRY and CDR2 SYGVKD. Trimming took 8 bases from V and 1 from J, leaving 14 bases between them. CDR3 length: 15 residues. The CDR3 loop reads CAIGGREENTGELFF. The CDR3 bases are TGTGCCATCGGAGGCAGGGAGGAGAACACCGGGGAGCTGTTTTTT.

This clonotype was found a few times. V and J are TRBV29-1 and TRBJ2-7, with D tentatively TRBD1 or TRBD2 (6 bases each). Trimming cost V 3 bases and J 3 bases, with 18 bases left between them. This CDR3 has 15 amino acids. CDR1 is SQVTM and CDR2 is ANQGSEA in the germline V gene. The CDR3: CSVEGRGGKGYEQYF. The CDR3 DNA follows: TGCAGCGTTGAGGGCAGGGGCGGGAAAGGCTACGAGCAGTACTTC.

Notes on this clonotype: One base away lies a much larger clone, so this may be a sequencing read error. The gene calls are TRBV7-2 and TRBJ2-7; D not resolved. Germline V gene lookup returns CDR1 SGHTA and CDR2 FQGNSA. The CDR3 has 13 residues. Trimming removed 8 bases at V and 3 bases at J, with 14 bases between. The CDR3 bases are TGTGCCAGCCGCCCCTGGCAGTTCTACGAGCAGTACTTC. As protein: CASRPWQFYEQYF.